Below are 5 T cell receptor beta chains sequenced from a single sample in a study of spatial heterogeneity in lung cancer. One entry per CDR3 protein, called by TCRdb with MiXCR from the 5' RACE reads. This sample has more than 50,000 distinct CDR3 sequences, with roughly 7% found just once. Time point meaning: sample taken at primary tumor resection. Whole RNA obtained from tumor, nontumor lung or frozen PBMC underwent sequencing without sorting. This sample comprised PBMCs, obtained at surgery. The receptors here all came from a female donor with early-stage non-small cell lung cancer.

Comment on this clonotype: Given a much more abundant clone one base away, this may be a read error. The V call is TRBV4-3, the J call TRBJ2-1; 8 bases are a match to TRBD2. CDR1 and CDR2 (germline): LGHNA, YSLEER. The ends lost 4 bases at V and 5 bases at J; junction bases unmatched: 7. The CDR3 consists of 15 residues. CDR3 amino acids: CASSLGAGGDNEQFF. The CDR3 nucleotides are TGCGCCAGCAGCCTAGGTGCGGGGGGCGACAATGAGCAGTTCTTC.

The chain has TRBV18 and TRBJ2-5, with a possible D match to TRBD2 (5 bases). Germline V gene sequence: CDR1 KGHSH, CDR2 LQKENI. The V gene lost 6 bases and the J gene lost 1 base, with 9 bases spanning the gap. The CDR3 covers 13 residues. CDR3 in amino acids: CASSAGPQETQYF. In DNA, the CDR3 is TGTGCCAGCTCGGCGGGTCCCCAAGAGACCCAGTACTTC.

V usage is TRBV7-2 and J usage is TRBJ1-4; D remains ambiguous. The CDR3 consists of 13 residues. The V end lost 5 bases, the J end lost 2 bases, and 6 bases lay between the germline ends. The germline V gene has CDR1 SGHTA and CDR2 FQGNSA. The CDR3 DNA sequence: TGTGCCAGCAGCCCATTGACTAATGAAAAACTGTTTTTT. It translates to CASSPLTNEKLFF.

This clonotype was detected many times. The rearrangement uses TRBV7-2 and TRBJ1-2; possible D gene TRBD1, 5 bases. This CDR3 is 14 amino acids long. Looked up from germline, CDR1 is SGHTA and CDR2 is FQGNSA. With 0 bases removed from V and 7 bases from J, the gap between germline ends came to 12 bases. CDR3 in DNA: TGTGCCAGCAGCTTAGCCCTGGGGGAGGCTGGCTACACCTTC. Amino acid sequence: CASSLALGEAGYTF.

On this clonotype: This may be a read error: a much more frequent sequence differs by one nucleotide. This chain connects TRBV29-1 to TRBJ2-1; no reliable D call. The ends were cut back, 3 bases at V and 12 bases at J, with 15 bases in the middle. CDR1 SQVTM and CDR2 ANQGSEA come from the germline V gene. CDR3 length: 12 residues. The CDR3, as DNA: TGCAGCGTTGACAAAGGGAAGGATGGGCAGTTCTTC. Amino acid sequence: CSVDKGKDGQFF.